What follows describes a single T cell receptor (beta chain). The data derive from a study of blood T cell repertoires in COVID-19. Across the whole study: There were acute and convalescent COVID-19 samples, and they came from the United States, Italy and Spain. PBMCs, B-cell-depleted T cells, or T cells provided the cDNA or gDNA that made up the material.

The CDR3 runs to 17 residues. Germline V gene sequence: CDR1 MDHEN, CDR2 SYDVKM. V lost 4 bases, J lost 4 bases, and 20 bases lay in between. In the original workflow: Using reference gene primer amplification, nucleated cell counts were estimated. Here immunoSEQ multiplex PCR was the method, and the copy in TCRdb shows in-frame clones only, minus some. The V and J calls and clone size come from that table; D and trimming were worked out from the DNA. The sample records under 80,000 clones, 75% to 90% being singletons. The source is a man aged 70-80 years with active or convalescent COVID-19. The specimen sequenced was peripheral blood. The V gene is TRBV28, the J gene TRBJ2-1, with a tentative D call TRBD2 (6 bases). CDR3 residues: CASSSRTKTYDYNEQFF. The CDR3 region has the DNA TGTGCCAGCAGTTCAAGGACTAAAACCTACGATTACAATGAGCAGTTCTTC. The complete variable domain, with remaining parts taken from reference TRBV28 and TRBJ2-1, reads DVKVTQSSRYLVKRTGEKVFLECVQDMDHENMFWYRQDPGLGLRLIYFSYDVKMKEKGDIPEGYSVSREKKERFSLILESASTNQTSMYLCASSSRTKTYDYNEQFFGPGTRLTVL.